Here is one T cell receptor beta chain with its context. What antigen it recognizes has not been identified. No base quality values were provided; no much bigger clone lies one nucleotide off. The sample comes from a study of blood T cell repertoires in COVID-19 (TCRdb year 2020). Regarding the study in general: The collaborator samples originated in the United States, Italy and Spain and spanned the acute and convalescent phases of COVID-19. The samples were drawn from the first 160 participants of the ongoing ImmuneRACE study and from 1,254 subjects provided by 6 global collaborators. The repertoires were made available in a free public database intended to serve as a resource for research on the immune response to SARS-CoV-2. Deeply sampled blood TCRbeta repertoires from subjects exposed to, actively infected with, or recovered from COVID-19 were included in the dataset. The material from the prospective study consisted of cDNA or gDNA derived from T cells, B-cell-depleted T cells, or PBMCs. Sample metadata almost always included a de-identified subject ID, COVID-19 status, age in years and sex. Where available, HLA class I and class II types were taken from metadata supplied by the sample provider and were not determined by assay-based typing.

TCRbeta CDR3 regions were amplified from genomic DNA using the immunoSEQ Assay, a bias-controlled multiplex PCR. For the original study's pipeline: The number of nucleated cells in each sample was estimated from the amplification of reference gene primers within the assay. Sequence reads were collapsed and filtered to measure the absolute abundance of every unique TCRbeta CDR3 rearrangement. For each sample, productive Simpson clonality was calculated as the square root of Simpson's diversity index over productive rearrangements. TCRdb took this table from immuneACCESS and kept in-frame rearrangements with V and J called. Such tables lack part of the clones; where checked against another copy, unresolved V genes explain under half of the gap, and the rest is unexplained. From that table come the V and J calls and clone size; the DNA was used to work out D and trimming. In this sample the table shows approximately 150,000 clones, roughly 86% of which occur a single time. The ten top clones hold 0.8% to 0.95% of the sample.

V gives up 0 bases and J gives up 0 bases, and the segment between their germline ends measures 17 bases. The germline V gene (reference sequence) gives CDR1 as GTSNPN and CDR2 as SVGIG. The CDR3 covers 17 residues, taking in both the cysteine and the phenylalanine. Only CDR3 DNA is held: 51 bases, read in frame from base 1. The collaborating institutions used their own protocols to collect whole blood in K2EDTA tubes. For TCRbeta analysis, collaborator samples were shipped as frozen whole blood, as isolated PBMCs, or as DNA extracted from either sample type. Overall study results and their limits: How much clinical and demographic metadata was included differed by source and by participant, and the metadata was provided uncurated.

The sample comprised peripheral blood. The rearranged chain carries TRBV30 and TRBJ2-5; matching of 6 bases hints at TRBD2 as the D gene. The TCR originated in a woman aged 50 to 60 with acute or convalescent COVID-19. In nucleotide form, the sequence is TGTGCCTGGAGTGTACTTTCGTTGTGGGAGGACCAAGAGACCCAGTACTTC. The encoded protein is CAWSVLSLWEDQETQYF.